This T cell receptor beta chain emerged from a study of blood T cell repertoires in COVID-19. The wider study: Collection of acute and convalescent COVID-19 samples took place in the United States, Italy and Spain. T cells, B-cell-depleted T cells, or PBMCs supplied cDNA or gDNA.

The V gene end was trimmed by 3 bases and the J gene end by 9 bases; junction bases not matched to a gene: 10. The CDR3 is 15 residues long. Germline lookup yields CDR1 SGHTA and CDR2 FQGNSA. This clone was counted only a few times. Clones were read by immunoSEQ multiplex PCR, and TCRdb kept only the in-frame ones, dropping some. Of 100,000 to 150,000 clones detected, approximately 89% appear once; the ten largest clones hold roughly 3.6%. This receptor was identified in a woman in her sixties or seventies with acute or convalescent COVID-19. This sequence joins TRBV7-2 and TRBJ1-1; 10 nucleotides align to TRBD1. The specimen sequenced was peripheral blood. CDR3 DNA: TGTGCCAGCAGCTTCTCCGGGACAGGGGTAATGCAAGCTTTCTTT. This gives the protein CASSFSGTGVMQAFF. Variable domain in full (rest from reference TRBV7-2 and TRBJ1-1): GAGVSQSPSNKVTEKGKDVELRCDPISGHTALYWYRQSLGQGLEFLIYFQGNSAPDKSGLPSDRFSAERTGGSVSTLTIQRTQQEDSAVYLCASSFSGTGVMQAFFGQGTRLTVV.